This is a list of T cell receptor beta chains from one sample in a study of T cell responses to AZD1222 COVID-19 vaccine. Method: immunoSEQ multiplex PCR; TCRdb's copy keeps in-frame clones and lacks some. The sample lists more than 100,000 clones, about 93% occurring once. The starting material was peripheral blood, obtained on day 0 of AZD1222 vaccination. These receptors originate from an adult in good health. Both conserved end residues are part of each CDR3. A D gene is named only where the DNA matches it firmly. Clone size, where shown, is once, few, many, or a class for clones that have expanded.

D gene: .; J gene: TRBJ2-7; V gene: TRBV19; clone size: .; CDR3 protein: CASSPLASAYEQYF; CDR3 DNA: TGTGCCAGTAGTCCCCTAGCGTCCGCCTACGAGCAGTACTTC
D gene: TRBD1; J gene: TRBJ1-1; V gene: TRBV27; clone size: .; CDR3 protein: CASSLQGANTEAFF; CDR3 DNA: TGTGCCAGCAGTTTGCAGGGGGCGAACACTGAAGCTTTCTTT
D gene: .; J gene: TRBJ2-1; V gene: TRBV29-1; clone size: .; CDR3 protein: CSVRTDRNTYTHNEQFF; CDR3 DNA: TGCAGCGTAAGGACTGACCGAAACACTTACACCCACAATGAGCAGTTCTTC
D gene: TRBD1; J gene: TRBJ2-7; V gene: TRBV15; clone size: .; CDR3 protein: CATSRGQGGQGNEQYF; CDR3 DNA: TGTGCCACCAGCAGAGGACAGGGGGGGCAAGGGAACGAGCAGTACTTC
D gene: .; J gene: TRBJ2-7; V gene: TRBV29-1; clone size: .; CDR3 protein: CSVEVEGTGDEQYF; CDR3 DNA: TGCAGCGTTGAAGTCGAGGGAACCGGGGACGAGCAGTACTTC
D gene: TRBD2; J gene: TRBJ2-7; V gene: TRBV7-2; clone size: once; CDR3 protein: CASSPGLGPYEQYF; CDR3 DNA: TGTGCCAGCAGCCCGGGACTAGGCCCCTACGAGCAGTACTTC
D gene: .; J gene: TRBJ2-1; V gene: TRBV28; clone size: .; CDR3 protein: CASSLNGAGNEQFF; CDR3 DNA: TGTGCCAGCAGTTTGAACGGGGCAGGGAATGAGCAGTTCTTC
D gene: .; J gene: TRBJ1-3; V gene: TRBV14; clone size: .; CDR3 protein: CASSRVQTGNTIYF; CDR3 DNA: TGTGCCAGCAGTCGGGTCCAGACCGGAAACACCATATATTTT
D gene: TRBD1; J gene: TRBJ2-2; V gene: TRBV9; clone size: .; CDR3 protein: CASSVPDRAPDTGELFF; CDR3 DNA: TGTGCCAGCAGCGTACCAGACAGGGCCCCAGACACCGGGGAGCTGTTTTTT
D gene: .; J gene: TRBJ2-1; V gene: TRBV9; clone size: .; CDR3 protein: CASSVAPVSYNEQFF; CDR3 DNA: TGTGCCAGCAGCGTAGCTCCGGTCTCCTACAATGAGCAGTTCTTC
D gene: .; J gene: TRBJ1-1; V gene: TRBV5-1; clone size: .; CDR3 protein: CASRVTTNTEAFF; CDR3 DNA: TGCGCCAGCAGGGTGACAACGAACACTGAAGCTTTCTTT
D gene: .; J gene: TRBJ2-1; V gene: TRBV7-2; clone size: once; CDR3 protein: CASSLVDSDNQFF; CDR3 DNA: TGTGCCAGCAGCTTAGTTGACAGTGATAATCAGTTCTTC
D gene: .; J gene: TRBJ2-5; V gene: TRBV3-1/TRBV3-2; clone size: .; CDR3 protein: CASSQEAGAPRETQYF; CDR3 DNA: TGTGCCAGCAGCCAAGAGGCGGGGGCCCCCCGAGAGACCCAGTACTTC
D gene: .; J gene: TRBJ1-4; V gene: TRBV7-2; clone size: .; CDR3 protein: CASSFDPPRPREKLFF; CDR3 DNA: TGTGCCAGCAGCTTCGACCCCCCGCGTCCCCGAGAAAAACTGTTTTTT
D gene: .; J gene: TRBJ2-5; V gene: TRBV5-1; clone size: .; CDR3 protein: CASSSGAQETQYF; CDR3 DNA: TGCGCCAGCAGCTCCGGGGCACAAGAGACCCAGTACTTC
D gene: .; J gene: TRBJ2-2; V gene: TRBV19; clone size: .; CDR3 protein: CASSIGGKQHTGELFF; CDR3 DNA: TGTGCCAGTAGTATAGGGGGGAAACAGCACACCGGGGAGCTGTTTTTT
D gene: TRBD1; J gene: TRBJ1-3; V gene: TRBV10-2; clone size: .; CDR3 protein: CASSQGGGNTIYF; CDR3 DNA: TGCGCCAGCAGTCAGGGGGGTGGAAACACCATATATTTT
D gene: .; J gene: TRBJ1-2; V gene: TRBV30; clone size: .; CDR3 protein: CAETITGRGYTF; CDR3 DNA: TGTGCGGAGACTATAACCGGTAGGGGCTACACCTTC
D gene: .; J gene: TRBJ1-2; V gene: TRBV18; clone size: .; CDR3 protein: CASSPQENYGYTF; CDR3 DNA: TGTGCCAGCTCACCACAGGAGAACTATGGCTACACCTTC
D gene: .; J gene: TRBJ2-7; V gene: TRBV4-3; clone size: .; CDR3 protein: CASSQDRAGFDEQYF; CDR3 DNA: TGCGCCAGCAGCCAAGATAGGGCAGGGTTCGACGAGCAGTACTTC
D gene: TRBD1; J gene: TRBJ2-1; V gene: TRBV7-9; clone size: .; CDR3 protein: CASIRQGNEQFF; CDR3 DNA: TGTGCCAGCATCCGACAGGGCAATGAGCAGTTCTTC
D gene: .; J gene: TRBJ2-6; V gene: TRBV28; clone size: once; CDR3 protein: CASSPDSGANVLTF; CDR3 DNA: TGTGCCAGCAGTCCAGACTCTGGGGCCAACGTCCTGACTTTC
D gene: TRBD1; J gene: TRBJ2-2; V gene: TRBV29-1; clone size: .; CDR3 protein: CSVSTGTATGELFF; CDR3 DNA: TGCAGCGTTTCCACCGGGACAGCTACCGGGGAGCTGTTTTTT
D gene: .; J gene: TRBJ2-7; V gene: TRBV3-1/TRBV3-2; clone size: once; CDR3 protein: CASSQGLMVEFYEQYF; CDR3 DNA: TGTGCCAGCAGCCAAGGTTTAATGGTGGAATTCTACGAGCAGTACTTC
D gene: TRBD1; J gene: TRBJ2-7; V gene: TRBV25-1; clone size: .; CDR3 protein: CASSYSSKGQGAYEQYF; CDR3 DNA: TGTGCCAGCAGTTACTCCTCAAAAGGACAGGGGGCCTACGAGCAGTACTTC
D gene: TRBD1; J gene: TRBJ1-2; V gene: TRBV13; clone size: .; CDR3 protein: CASSSTGTDGYTF; CDR3 DNA: TGTGCCAGCAGCTCAACCGGGACAGATGGCTACACCTTC
D gene: .; J gene: TRBJ1-2; V gene: TRBV5-6; clone size: .; CDR3 protein: CASSWERGTYGYTF; CDR3 DNA: TGTGCCAGCAGCTGGGAGCGGGGGACGTATGGCTACACCTTC
D gene: TRBD2; J gene: TRBJ2-5; V gene: TRBV3-1/TRBV3-2; clone size: .; CDR3 protein: CASRPLAGGPLETQYF; CDR3 DNA: TGTGCCAGCAGACCCCTAGCGGGAGGGCCGTTAGAGACCCAGTACTTC
D gene: .; J gene: TRBJ2-7; V gene: TRBV6-2/TRBV6-3; clone size: .; CDR3 protein: CASSYPPRGGRYEQYF; CDR3 DNA: TGTGCCAGCAGTTACCCCCCCAGGGGGGGCCGATACGAGCAGTACTTC
D gene: TRBD2; J gene: TRBJ2-2; V gene: TRBV9; clone size: .; CDR3 protein: CASSVGRSGAALGLFF; CDR3 DNA: TGTGCCAGCAGCGTAGGCCGGAGCGGGGCCGCGTTGGGGCTGTTTTTT
D gene: .; J gene: TRBJ2-1; V gene: TRBV6-1; clone size: .; CDR3 protein: CASSERGSRYSYNEQFF; CDR3 DNA: TGTGCCAGCAGTGAGAGGGGGAGCAGGTACTCCTACAATGAGCAGTTCTTC
D gene: TRBD1; J gene: TRBJ2-2; V gene: TRBV5-1; clone size: .; CDR3 protein: CASSARGTGELFF; CDR3 DNA: TGCGCCAGCAGCGCCAGGGGGACCGGGGAGCTGTTTTTT
D gene: .; J gene: TRBJ1-2; V gene: TRBV27; clone size: .; CDR3 protein: CASSFLGRHGYTF; CDR3 DNA: TGTGCCAGCAGTTTTCTGGGGAGGCATGGCTACACCTTC
D gene: TRBD2; J gene: TRBJ2-7; V gene: TRBV7-9; clone size: .; CDR3 protein: CASSSPLAGPYEQYF; CDR3 DNA: TGTGCCAGCAGCTCACCACTAGCGGGACCCTACGAGCAGTACTTC
D gene: .; J gene: TRBJ2-1; V gene: TRBV28; clone size: .; CDR3 protein: CASTNLGSGSYNEQFF; CDR3 DNA: TGTGCCAGCACCAACCTCGGTAGCGGAAGTTACAATGAGCAGTTCTTC
D gene: TRBD2; J gene: TRBJ2-1; V gene: TRBV11-3; clone size: .; CDR3 protein: CASSPQRGAVGEQFF; CDR3 DNA: TGTGCCAGCAGCCCACAGCGGGGGGCGGTCGGTGAGCAGTTCTTC
D gene: TRBD1; J gene: TRBJ1-5; V gene: TRBV6-5; clone size: .; CDR3 protein: CASSWGQGYQPQHF; CDR3 DNA: TGTGCCAGCAGTTGGGGACAGGGATATCAGCCCCAGCATTTT
D gene: .; J gene: TRBJ1-3; V gene: TRBV29-1; clone size: .; CDR3 protein: CSVFVSPSGNTIYF; CDR3 DNA: TGCAGCGTTTTTGTCTCCCCGTCTGGAAACACCATATATTTT
D gene: .; J gene: TRBJ2-7; V gene: TRBV18; clone size: .; CDR3 protein: CASSPELYYEQYF; CDR3 DNA: TGTGCCAGCTCACCAGAGTTGTACTACGAGCAGTACTTC
D gene: .; J gene: TRBJ1-2; V gene: TRBV7-2; clone size: .; CDR3 protein: CASSTRYGYTF; CDR3 DNA: TGTGCCAGCAGCACCCGCTATGGCTACACCTTC
D gene: .; J gene: TRBJ1-2; V gene: TRBV11-2; clone size: .; CDR3 protein: CASSQDRFYGYTF; CDR3 DNA: TGTGCCAGCAGTCAAGACAGGTTCTATGGCTACACCTTC
D gene: .; J gene: TRBJ1-1; V gene: TRBV14; clone size: .; CDR3 protein: CASSHGGALGTEAFF; CDR3 DNA: TGTGCCAGCAGCCACGGAGGCGCGCTTGGAACTGAAGCTTTCTTT
D gene: .; J gene: TRBJ2-2; V gene: TRBV2; clone size: .; CDR3 protein: CATDDRSGTGELFF; CDR3 DNA: TGTGCCACCGACGACAGGTCTGGCACCGGGGAGCTGTTTTTT